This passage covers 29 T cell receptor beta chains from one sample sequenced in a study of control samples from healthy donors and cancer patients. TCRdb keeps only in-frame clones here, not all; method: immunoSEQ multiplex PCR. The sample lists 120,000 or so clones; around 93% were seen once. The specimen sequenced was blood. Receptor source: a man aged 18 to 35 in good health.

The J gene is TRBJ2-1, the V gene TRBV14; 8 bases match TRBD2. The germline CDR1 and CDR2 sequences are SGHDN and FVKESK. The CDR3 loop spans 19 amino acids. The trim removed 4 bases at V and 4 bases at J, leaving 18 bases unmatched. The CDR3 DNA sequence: TGTGCCAGCAGCCTGGACGATGAGCCGGGACTAGGGGGATACAATGAGCAGTTCTTC. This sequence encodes CASSLDDEPGLGGYNEQFF.

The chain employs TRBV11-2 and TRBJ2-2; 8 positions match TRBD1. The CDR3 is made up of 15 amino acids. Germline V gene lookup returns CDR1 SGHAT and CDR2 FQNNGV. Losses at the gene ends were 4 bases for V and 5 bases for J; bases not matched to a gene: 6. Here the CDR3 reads CASSSYRGSTGELFF. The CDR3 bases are TGTGCCAGCAGCTCCTACAGGGGGAGTACCGGGGAGCTGTTTTTT.

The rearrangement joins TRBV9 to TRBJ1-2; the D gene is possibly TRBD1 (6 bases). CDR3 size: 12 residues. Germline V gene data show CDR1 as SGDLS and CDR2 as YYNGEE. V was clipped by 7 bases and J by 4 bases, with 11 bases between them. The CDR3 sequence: CASATGSYGYTF. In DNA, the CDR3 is TGTGCCAGCGCTACAGGGTCCTATGGCTACACCTTC.

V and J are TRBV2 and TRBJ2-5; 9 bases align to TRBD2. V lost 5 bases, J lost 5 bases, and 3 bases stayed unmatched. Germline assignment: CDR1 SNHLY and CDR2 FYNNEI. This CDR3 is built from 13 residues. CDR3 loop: CASSILAGETQYF. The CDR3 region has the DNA TGTGCCAGCAGTATCCTAGCGGGGGAGACCCAGTACTTC.

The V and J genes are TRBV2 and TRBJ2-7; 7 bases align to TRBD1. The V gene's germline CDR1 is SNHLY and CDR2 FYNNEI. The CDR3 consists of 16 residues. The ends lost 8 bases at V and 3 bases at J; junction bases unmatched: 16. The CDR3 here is CASRRDGTGAHYEQYF. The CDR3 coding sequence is TGTGCCAGCCGCCGAGACGGAACAGGGGCTCACTACGAGCAGTACTTC.

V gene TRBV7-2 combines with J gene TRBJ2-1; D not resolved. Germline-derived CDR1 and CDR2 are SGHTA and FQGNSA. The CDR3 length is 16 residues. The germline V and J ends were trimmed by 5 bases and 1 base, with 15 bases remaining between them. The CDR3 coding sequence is TGTGCCAGCAGCCCGAGCCGGGCCAGTTCCTACAATGAGCAGTTCTTC. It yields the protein CASSPSRASSYNEQFF.

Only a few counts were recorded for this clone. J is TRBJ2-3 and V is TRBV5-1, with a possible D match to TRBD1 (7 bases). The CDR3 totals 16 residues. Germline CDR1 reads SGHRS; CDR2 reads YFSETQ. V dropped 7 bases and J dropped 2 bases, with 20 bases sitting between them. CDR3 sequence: CASQGGSLEFTDTQYF. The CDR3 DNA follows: TGCGCCAGCCAGGGGGGCAGTCTAGAATTCACAGATACGCAGTATTTT.

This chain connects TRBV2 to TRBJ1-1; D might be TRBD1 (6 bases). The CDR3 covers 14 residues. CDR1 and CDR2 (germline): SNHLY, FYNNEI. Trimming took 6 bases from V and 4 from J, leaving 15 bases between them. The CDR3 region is CASRAYQGTTEAFF. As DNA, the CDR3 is TGTGCCAGCAGAGCTTACCAGGGGACCACTGAAGCTTTCTTT.

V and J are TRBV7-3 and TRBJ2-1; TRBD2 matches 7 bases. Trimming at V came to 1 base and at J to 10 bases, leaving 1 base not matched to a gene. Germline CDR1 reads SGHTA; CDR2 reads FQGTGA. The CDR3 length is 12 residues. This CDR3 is CASSLRAGEQFF. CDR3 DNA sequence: TGTGCCAGCAGCTTAAGAGCGGGGGAGCAGTTCTTC.

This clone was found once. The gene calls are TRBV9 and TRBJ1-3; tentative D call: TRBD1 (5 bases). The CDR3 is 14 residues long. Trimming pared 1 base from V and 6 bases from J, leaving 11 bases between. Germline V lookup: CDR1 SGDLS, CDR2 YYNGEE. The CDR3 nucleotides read TGTGCCAGCAGCGTATCGGGGGTAGAAAACACCATATATTTT. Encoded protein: CASSVSGVENTIYF. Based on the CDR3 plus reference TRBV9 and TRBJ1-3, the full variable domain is DSGVTQTPKHLITATGQRVTLRCSPRSGDLSVYWYQQSLDQGLQFLIQYYNGEERAKGNILERFSAQQFPDLHSELNLSSLELGDSALYFCASSVSGVENTIYFGEGSWLTVV.

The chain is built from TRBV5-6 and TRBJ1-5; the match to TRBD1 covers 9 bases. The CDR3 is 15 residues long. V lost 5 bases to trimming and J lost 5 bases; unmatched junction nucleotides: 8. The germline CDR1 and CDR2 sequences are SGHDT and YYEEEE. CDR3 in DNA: TGTGCCAGCAGTTTCCGGGACAGGGACCATCAGCCCCAGCATTTT. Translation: CASSFRDRDHQPQHF.

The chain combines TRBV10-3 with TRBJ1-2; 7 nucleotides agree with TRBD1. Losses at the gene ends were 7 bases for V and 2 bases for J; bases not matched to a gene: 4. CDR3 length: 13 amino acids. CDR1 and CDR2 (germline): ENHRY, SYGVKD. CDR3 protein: CAITRDRNYGYTF. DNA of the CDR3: TGTGCCATCACTCGGGACAGAAACTATGGCTACACCTTC.

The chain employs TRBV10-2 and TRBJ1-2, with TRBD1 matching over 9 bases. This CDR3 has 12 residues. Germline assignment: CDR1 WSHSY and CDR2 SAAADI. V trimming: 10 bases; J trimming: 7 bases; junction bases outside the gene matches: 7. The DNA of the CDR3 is TGCGCCACGACGACAGGGGGTTTTGGCTACACCTTC. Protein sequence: CATTTGGFGYTF.

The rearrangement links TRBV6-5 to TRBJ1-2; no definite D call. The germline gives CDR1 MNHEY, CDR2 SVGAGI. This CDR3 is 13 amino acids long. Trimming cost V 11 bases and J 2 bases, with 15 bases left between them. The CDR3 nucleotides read TGTGCCGGAAAGGACGGGATCAACTATGGCTACACCTTC. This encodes CAGKDGINYGYTF.

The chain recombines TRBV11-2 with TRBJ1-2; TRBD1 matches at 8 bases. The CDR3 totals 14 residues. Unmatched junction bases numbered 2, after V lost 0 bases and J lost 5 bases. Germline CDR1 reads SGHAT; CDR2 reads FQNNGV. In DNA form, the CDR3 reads TGTGCCAGCAGCTTAGACGGGACAGGATATGGCTACACCTTC. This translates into CASSLDGTGYGYTF.

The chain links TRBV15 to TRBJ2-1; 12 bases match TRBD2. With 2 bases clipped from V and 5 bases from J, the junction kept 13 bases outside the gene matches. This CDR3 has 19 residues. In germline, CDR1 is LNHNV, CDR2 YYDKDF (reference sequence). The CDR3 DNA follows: TGTGCCACCAGCAGAACCGGGACTAGCGGGCTCTTTGGGGACAATGAGCAGTTCTTC. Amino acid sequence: CATSRTGTSGLFGDNEQFF.

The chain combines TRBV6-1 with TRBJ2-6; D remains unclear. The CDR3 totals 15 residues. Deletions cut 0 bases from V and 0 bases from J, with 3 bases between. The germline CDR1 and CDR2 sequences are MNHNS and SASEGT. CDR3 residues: CASSEAYSGANVLTF. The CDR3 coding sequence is TGTGCCAGCAGTGAAGCCTACTCTGGGGCCAACGTCCTGACTTTC.

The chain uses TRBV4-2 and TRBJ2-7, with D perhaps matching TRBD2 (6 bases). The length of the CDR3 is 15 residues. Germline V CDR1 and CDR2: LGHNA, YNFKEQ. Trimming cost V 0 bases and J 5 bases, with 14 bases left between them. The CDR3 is CASSQEWGVMDEQYF. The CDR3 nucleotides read TGTGCCAGCAGCCAAGAGTGGGGGGTCATGGACGAGCAGTACTTC.

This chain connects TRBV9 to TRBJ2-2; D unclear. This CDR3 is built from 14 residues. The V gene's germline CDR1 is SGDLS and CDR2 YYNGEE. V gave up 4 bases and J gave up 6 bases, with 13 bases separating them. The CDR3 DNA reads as TGTGCCAGCAGCCCTTTACGTGAAGCCGGGGAGCTGTTTTTT. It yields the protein CASSPLREAGELFF.

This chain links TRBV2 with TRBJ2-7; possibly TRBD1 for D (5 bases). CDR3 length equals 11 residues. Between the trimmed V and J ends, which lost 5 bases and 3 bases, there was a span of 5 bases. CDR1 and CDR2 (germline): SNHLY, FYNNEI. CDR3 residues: CASSTGYEQYF. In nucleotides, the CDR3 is TGTGCCAGCAGTACAGGCTACGAGCAGTACTTC.

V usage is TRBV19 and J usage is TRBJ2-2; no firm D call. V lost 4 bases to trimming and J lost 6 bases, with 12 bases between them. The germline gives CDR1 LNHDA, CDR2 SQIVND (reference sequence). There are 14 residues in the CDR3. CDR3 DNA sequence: TGTGCCAGTAGTACGGCGACTGTGGCCGGGGAGCTGTTTTTT. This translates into CASSTATVAGELFF.

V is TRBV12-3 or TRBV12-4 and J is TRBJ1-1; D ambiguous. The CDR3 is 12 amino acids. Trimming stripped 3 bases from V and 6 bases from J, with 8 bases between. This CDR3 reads CASSFSQAEAFF. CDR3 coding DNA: TGTGCCAGCAGTTTTTCCCAAGCTGAAGCTTTCTTT.

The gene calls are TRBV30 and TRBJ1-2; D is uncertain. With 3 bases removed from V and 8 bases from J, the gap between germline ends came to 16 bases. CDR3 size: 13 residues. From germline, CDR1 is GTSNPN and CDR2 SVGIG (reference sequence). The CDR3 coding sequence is TGTGCCTGGAGGCCCACAACCCCCAAGGGCTACACCTTC. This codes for CAWRPTTPKGYTF.

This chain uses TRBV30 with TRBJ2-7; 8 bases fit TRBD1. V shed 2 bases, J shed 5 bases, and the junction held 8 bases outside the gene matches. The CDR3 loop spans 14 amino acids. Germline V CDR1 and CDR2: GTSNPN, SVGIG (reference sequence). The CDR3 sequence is CAWSWGQGADEQYF. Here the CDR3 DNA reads TGTGCCTGGAGTTGGGGGCAGGGGGCCGACGAGCAGTACTTC.

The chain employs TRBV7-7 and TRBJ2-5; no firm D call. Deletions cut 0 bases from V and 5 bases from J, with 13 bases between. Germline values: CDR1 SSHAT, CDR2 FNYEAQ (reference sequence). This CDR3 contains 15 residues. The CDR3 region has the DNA TGTGCCAGCAGCTTAGCTTTCAAAATGGGGGAGACCCAGTACTTC. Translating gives CASSLAFKMGETQYF.

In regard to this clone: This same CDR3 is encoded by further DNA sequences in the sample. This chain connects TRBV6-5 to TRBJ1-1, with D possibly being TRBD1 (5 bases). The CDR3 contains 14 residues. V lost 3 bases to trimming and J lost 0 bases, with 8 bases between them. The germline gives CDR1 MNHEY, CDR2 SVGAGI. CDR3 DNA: TGTGCCAGCAGTTATTTAGGGGTGAACACTGAAGCTTTCTTT. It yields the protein CASSYLGVNTEAFF.

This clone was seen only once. This CDR3 is CASSLVIAGAYEQYF. The CDR3 DNA is TGTGCCAGCAGCTTGGTAATAGCGGGGGCCTACGAGCAGTACTTC. The chain is built from TRBV5-4 and TRBJ2-7, with 9 bases aligning to TRBD2. CDR3 length: 15 residues. Germline V gene sequence: CDR1 SGHNT, CDR2 YYREEE (reference sequence). With 0 bases clipped from V and 2 bases from J, the junction kept 3 bases outside the gene matches.

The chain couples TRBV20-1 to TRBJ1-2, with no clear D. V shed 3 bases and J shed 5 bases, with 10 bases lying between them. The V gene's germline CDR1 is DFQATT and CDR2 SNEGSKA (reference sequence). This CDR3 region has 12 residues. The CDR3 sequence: CSASPQLYGYTF. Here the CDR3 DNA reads TGCAGTGCTAGTCCACAGTTATATGGCTACACCTTC.

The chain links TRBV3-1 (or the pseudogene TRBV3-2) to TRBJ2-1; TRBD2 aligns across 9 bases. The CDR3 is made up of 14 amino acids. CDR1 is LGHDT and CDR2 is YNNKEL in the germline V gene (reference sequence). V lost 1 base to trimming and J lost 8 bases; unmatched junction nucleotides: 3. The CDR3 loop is CASSQGRGGHEQFF. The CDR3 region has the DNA TGTGCCAGCAGCCAAGGGCGGGGGGGCCATGAGCAGTTCTTC.